This T cell receptor (beta chain) is from a study of early T cells in non-severe SARS-CoV-2 infection. This CDR3 is built from 18 residues. V lost 3 bases, J lost 4 bases, and 12 bases stayed unmatched. Looked up from germline, CDR1 is SGHRS and CDR2 is YFSETQ. As part of library construction, unique molecular identifiers were attached to individual cDNA molecules. TCRdb processed the 5' RACE reads anew with MiXCR; each CDR3 protein has one entry. The table lists 25,000 to 30,000 distinct CDR3 sequences, about 4% of them singletons. This clonotype appeared many times. Material: whole blood. V is TRBV5-1 and J is TRBJ2-3; 12 positions match TRBD2. The TCR comes from an adult who was a healthcare worker with PCR-confirmed SARS-CoV-2 infection or an uninfected control (not recorded which). The CDR3: CASSSNPPSGRVPDTQYF. The CDR3 coding sequence is TGCGCCAGCAGCTCCAACCCCCCTAGCGGGAGGGTCCCAGATACGCAGTATTTT.